This record looks at one TCR beta chain sequence and its context. As yet, its antigen is unknown. This sample is part of a study of OX40 agonist ivuxolimab in advanced cancers. Across the whole study: Dose-escalation cases comprised hepatocellular carcinoma, melanoma, renal cell or head and neck cancer. Previous treatment with anti-PD-1, anti-PD-L1 or anti-CTLA-4 therapy was allowed; 35% to 50% had received some. Notes on the study in general: Researchers did not establish what antigens the expanded peripheral T cells target.

Sequenced by immunoSEQ multiplex PCR; TCRdb stores in-frame clones only, minus some. The table includes 40,000 to 50,000 clones, about 83% detected once. The germline CDR1 and CDR2 sequences are DFQATT and SNEGSKA (reference sequence). The CDR3 runs 11 residues. Trimming took off 4 bases at V and 1 base at J, with 5 bases between the two ends. The sequences come from CD4+ or CD8+ T cells sorted from blood, collected in a trial of the OX40 agonist ivuxolimab. This sequence originates from an adult with an advanced solid tumor such as melanoma, head and neck, liver or kidney cancer. The chain recombines TRBV20-1 with TRBJ2-7; D is undetermined. The DNA of the CDR3 is TGCAGTGCTAAGGAGTCCTACGAGCAGTACTTC. As protein: CSAKESYEQYF.